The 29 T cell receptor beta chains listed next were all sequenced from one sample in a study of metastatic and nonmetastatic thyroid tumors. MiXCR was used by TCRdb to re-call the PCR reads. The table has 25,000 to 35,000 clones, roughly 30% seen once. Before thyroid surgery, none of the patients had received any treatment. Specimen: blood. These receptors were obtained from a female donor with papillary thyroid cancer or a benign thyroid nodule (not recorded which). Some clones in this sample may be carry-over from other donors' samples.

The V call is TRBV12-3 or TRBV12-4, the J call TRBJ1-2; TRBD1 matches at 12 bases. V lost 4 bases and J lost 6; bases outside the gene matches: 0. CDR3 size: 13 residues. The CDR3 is CASSWDRGHGYTF. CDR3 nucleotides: TGTGCCAGCAGTTGGGACAGGGGGCATGGCTACACCTTC.

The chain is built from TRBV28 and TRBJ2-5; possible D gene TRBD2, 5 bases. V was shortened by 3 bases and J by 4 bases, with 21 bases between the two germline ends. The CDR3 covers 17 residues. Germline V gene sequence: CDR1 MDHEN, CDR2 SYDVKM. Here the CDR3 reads CASSFPRVRASSETQYF. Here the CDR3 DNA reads TGTGCCAGCAGTTTTCCCCGGGTGAGGGCTTCATCAGAGACCCAGTACTTC.

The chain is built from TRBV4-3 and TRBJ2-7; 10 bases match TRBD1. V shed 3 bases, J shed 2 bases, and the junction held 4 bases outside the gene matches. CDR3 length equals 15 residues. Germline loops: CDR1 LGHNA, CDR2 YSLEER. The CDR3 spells CASSQETGGPYEQYF. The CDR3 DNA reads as TGCGCCAGCAGCCAGGAGACAGGGGGCCCCTACGAGCAGTACTTC.

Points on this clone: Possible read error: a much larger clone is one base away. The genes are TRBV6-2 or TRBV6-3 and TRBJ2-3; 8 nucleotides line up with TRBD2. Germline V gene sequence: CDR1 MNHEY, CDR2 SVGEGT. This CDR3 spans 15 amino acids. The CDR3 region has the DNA TGTGCCAGCAGTACGGCACTAGCGGACACAGATATGCAGTATTTT. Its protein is CASSTALADTDMQYF.

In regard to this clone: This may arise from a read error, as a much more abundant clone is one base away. The CDR3 DNA reads TGTGCCAGTAGTCGGGGTTTGGCGGGAGAAAAACTGTTTTTT. Protein: CASSRGLAGEKLFF. The chain has TRBV19 and TRBJ1-4; D remains unclear. Germline values: CDR1 LNHDA, CDR2 SQIVND (reference sequence). V lost 5 bases, J lost 8 bases, and 15 bases lay in between. The CDR3 is made up of 14 amino acids.

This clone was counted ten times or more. The CDR3 is CASSTRDRATNEKLFF. In DNA, the CDR3 is TGTGCCAGCAGCACCCGGGACCGTGCAACTAATGAAAAACTGTTTTTT. This rearrangement joins TRBV7-9 to TRBJ1-4; D possibly corresponds to TRBD1 (5 bases). The CDR3 contains 16 residues. Trimming took off 5 bases at V and 0 bases at J, with 13 bases between the two ends. Germline V gives CDR1 SEHNR, CDR2 FQNEAQ (reference sequence).

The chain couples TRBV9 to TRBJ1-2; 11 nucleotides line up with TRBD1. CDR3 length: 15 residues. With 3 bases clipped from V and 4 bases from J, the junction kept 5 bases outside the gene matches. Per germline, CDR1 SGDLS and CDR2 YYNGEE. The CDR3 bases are TGTGCCAGCAGCGCGGACAGGGGGCGCGTCTATGGCTACACCTTC. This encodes CASSADRGRVYGYTF.

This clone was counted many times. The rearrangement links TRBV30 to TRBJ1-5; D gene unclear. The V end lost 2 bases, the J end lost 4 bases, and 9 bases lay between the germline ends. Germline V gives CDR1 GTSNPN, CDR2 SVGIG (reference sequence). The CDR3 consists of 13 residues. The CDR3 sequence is CAWSLQPNQPQHF. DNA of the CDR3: TGTGCCTGGAGTCTACAACCAAATCAGCCCCAGCATTTT. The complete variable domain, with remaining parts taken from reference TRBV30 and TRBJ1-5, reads SQTIHQWPATLVQPVGSPLSLECTVEGTSNPNLYWYRQAAGRGLQLLFYSVGIGQISSEVPQNLSASRPQDRQFILSSKKLLLSDSGFYLCAWSLQPNQPQHFGDGTRLSIL.

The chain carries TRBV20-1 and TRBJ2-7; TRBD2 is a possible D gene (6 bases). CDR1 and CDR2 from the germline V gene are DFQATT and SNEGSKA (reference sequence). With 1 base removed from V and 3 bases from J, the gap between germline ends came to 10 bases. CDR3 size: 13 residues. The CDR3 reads CSARGDSDYEQYF. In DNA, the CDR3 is TGCAGTGCTAGAGGGGACTCCGACTACGAGCAGTACTTC.

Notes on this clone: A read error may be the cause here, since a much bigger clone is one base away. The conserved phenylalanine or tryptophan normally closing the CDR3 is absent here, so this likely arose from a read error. For the CDR3, the DNA is TGTGCCAGCAGCCGGGGACCCGGACTAGCGGTAGACTACGAGCAGTACATC. Amino acid sequence: CASSRGPGLAVDYEQYI. V and J are TRBV4-2 and TRBJ2-7; 10 bases align to TRBD2. The germline V gene encodes CDR1 LGHNA and CDR2 YNFKEQ. The CDR3 is made up of 17 amino acids. Germline trimming cut 4 bases from V and 3 bases from J; bases unmatched to any gene: 12.

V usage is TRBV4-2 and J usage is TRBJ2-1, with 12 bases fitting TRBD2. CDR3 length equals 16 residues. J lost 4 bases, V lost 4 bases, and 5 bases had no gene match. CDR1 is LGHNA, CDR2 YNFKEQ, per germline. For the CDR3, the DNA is TGTGCCAGCAGCCCGACGACTAGCGGGGGTTACAATGAGCAGTTCTTC. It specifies CASSPTTSGGYNEQFF.

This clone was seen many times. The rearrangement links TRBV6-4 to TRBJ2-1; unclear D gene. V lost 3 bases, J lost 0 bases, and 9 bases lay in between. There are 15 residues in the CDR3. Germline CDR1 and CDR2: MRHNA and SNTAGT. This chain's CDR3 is CASSESDLSYNEQFF. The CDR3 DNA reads TGTGCCAGCAGTGAGTCGGATCTCTCCTACAATGAGCAGTTCTTC.

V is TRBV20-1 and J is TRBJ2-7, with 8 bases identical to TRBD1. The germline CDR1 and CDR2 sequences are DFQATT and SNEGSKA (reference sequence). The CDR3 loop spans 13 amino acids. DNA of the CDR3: TGCAGCGGTAAAACAGGGGGTAACTACGAGCAGTACTTC. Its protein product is CSGKTGGNYEQYF.

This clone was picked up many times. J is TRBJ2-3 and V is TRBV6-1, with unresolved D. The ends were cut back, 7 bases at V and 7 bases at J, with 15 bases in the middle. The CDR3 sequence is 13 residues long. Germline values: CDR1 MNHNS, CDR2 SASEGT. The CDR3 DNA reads TGTGCCAGCAACATCTTTAGTTCCAATACGCAGTATTTT. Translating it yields CASNIFSSNTQYF.

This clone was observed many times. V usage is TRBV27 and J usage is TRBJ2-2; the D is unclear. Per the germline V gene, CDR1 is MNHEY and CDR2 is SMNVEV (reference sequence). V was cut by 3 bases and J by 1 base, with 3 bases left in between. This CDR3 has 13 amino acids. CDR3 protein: CASSFQNTGELFF. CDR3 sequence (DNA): TGTGCCAGCAGTTTCCAGAACACCGGGGAGCTGTTTTTT.

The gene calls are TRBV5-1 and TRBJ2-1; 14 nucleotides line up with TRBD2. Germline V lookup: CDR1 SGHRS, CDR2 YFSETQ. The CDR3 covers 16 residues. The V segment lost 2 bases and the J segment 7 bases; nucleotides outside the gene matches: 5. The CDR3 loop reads CASSLGGTSGSNEQFF. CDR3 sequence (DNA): TGCGCCAGCAGCTTAGGCGGGACTAGCGGGAGTAATGAGCAGTTCTTC.

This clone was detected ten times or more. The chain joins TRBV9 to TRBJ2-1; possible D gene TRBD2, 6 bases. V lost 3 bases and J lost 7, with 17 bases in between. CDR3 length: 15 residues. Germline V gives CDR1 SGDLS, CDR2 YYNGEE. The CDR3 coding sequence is TGTGCCAGCAGCGCAGGGACCCTCGGGGGAAATGAGCAGTTCTTC. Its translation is CASSAGTLGGNEQFF.

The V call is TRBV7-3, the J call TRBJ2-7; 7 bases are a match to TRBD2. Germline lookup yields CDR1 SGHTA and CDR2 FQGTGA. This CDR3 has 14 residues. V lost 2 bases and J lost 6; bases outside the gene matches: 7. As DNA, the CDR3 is TGTGCCAGCAGCTTAGATGGCAGCGGGGTCGAGCAGTACTTC. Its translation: CASSLDGSGVEQYF.

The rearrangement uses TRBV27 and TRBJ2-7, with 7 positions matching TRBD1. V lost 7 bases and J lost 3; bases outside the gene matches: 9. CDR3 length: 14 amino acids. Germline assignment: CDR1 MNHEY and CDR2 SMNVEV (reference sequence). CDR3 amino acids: CASIPGTAYYEQYV. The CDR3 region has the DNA TGTGCCAGCATTCCCGGGACAGCCTACTACGAGCAGTACGTC.

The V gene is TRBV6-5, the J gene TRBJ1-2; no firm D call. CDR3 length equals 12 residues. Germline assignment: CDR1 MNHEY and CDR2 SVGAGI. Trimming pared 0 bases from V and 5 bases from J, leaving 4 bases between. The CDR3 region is CASSYSDYGYTF. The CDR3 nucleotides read TGTGCCAGCAGTTACTCGGATTATGGCTACACCTTC.

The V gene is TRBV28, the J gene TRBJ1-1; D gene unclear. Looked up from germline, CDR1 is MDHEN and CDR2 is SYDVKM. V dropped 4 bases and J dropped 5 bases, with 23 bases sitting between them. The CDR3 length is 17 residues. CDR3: CASSSPLSGDALTEAFF. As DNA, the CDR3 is TGTGCCAGCAGTTCCCCGCTCTCAGGTGACGCGTTGACTGAAGCTTTCTTT.

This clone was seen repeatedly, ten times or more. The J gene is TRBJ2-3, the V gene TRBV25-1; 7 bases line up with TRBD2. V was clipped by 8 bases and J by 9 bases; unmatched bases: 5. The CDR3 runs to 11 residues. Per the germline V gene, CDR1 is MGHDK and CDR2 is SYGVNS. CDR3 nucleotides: TGTGCCAGCGCGGCGGGAGACACGCAGTATTTT. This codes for CASAAGDTQYF. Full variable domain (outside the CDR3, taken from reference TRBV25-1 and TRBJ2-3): EADIYQTPRYLVIGTGKKITLECSQTMGHDKMYWYQQDPGMELHLIHYSYGVNSTEKGDLSSESTVSRIRTEHFPLTLESARPSHTSQYLCASAAGDTQYFGPGTRLTVL.

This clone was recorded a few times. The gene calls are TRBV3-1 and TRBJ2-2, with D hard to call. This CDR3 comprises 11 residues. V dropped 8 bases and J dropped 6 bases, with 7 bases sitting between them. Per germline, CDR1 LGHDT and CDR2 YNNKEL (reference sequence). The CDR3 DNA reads TGTGCCAGCGCTTACGCCGGGGAGCTGTTTTTT. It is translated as CASAYAGELFF. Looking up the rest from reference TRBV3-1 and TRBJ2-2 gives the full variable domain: DTAVSQTPKYLVTQMGNDKSIKCEQNLGHDTMYWYKQDSKKFLKIMFSYNNKELIINETVPNRFSPKSPDKAHLNLHINSLELGDSAVYFCASAYAGELFFGEGSRLTVL.

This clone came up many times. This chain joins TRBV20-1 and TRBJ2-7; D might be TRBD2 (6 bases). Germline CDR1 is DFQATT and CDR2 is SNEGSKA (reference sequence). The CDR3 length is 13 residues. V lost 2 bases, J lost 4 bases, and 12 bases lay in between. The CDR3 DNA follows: TGCAGTGCTAGACCTAGCGCGGGGTACGAGCAGTACTTC. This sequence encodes CSARPSAGYEQYF.

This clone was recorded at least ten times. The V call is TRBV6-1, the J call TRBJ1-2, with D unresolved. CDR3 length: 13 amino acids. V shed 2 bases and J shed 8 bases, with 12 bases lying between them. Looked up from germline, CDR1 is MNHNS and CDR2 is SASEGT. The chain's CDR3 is CASSEKGLSGYTF. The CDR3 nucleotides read TGTGCCAGCAGTGAAAAAGGGTTGAGCGGCTACACCTTC.

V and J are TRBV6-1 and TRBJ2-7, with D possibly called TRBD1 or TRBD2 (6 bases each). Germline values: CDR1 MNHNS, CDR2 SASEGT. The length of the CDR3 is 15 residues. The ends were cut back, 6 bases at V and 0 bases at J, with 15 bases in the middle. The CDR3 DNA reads TGTGCCAGCAGCCTAGAAGGAGGGGGCTCCTACGAGCAGTACTTC. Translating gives CASSLEGGGSYEQYF.

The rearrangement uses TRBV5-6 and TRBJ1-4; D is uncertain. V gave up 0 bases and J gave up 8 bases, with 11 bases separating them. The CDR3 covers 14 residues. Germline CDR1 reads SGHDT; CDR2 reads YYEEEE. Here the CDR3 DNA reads TGTGCCAGCAGCTTGGCTGGGAGTGGCGAAAAACTGTTTTTT. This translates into CASSLAGSGEKLFF.

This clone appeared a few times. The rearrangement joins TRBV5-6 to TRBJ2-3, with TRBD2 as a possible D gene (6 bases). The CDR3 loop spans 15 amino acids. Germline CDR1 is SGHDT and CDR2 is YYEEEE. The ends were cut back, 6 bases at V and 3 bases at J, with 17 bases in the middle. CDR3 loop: CASTQSRRGTDTQYF. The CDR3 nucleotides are TGTGCCAGCACCCAGAGTCGCCGGGGGACAGATACGCAGTATTTT.

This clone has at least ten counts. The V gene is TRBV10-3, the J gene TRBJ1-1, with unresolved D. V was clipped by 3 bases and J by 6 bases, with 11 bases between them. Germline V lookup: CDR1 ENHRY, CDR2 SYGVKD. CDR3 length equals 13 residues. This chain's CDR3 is CAISEPTTAEAFF. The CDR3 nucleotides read TGTGCCATCAGTGAACCGACTACAGCTGAAGCTTTCTTT.